These T cell receptor beta chains were read from a single sample in a study of blood T cell repertoires in COVID-19. Generated by immunoSEQ multiplex PCR, the TCRdb table keeps only in-frame clones and is missing some. The sample has 140,000 or so clones, about 80% seen once; the top ten hold around 8%. The sequencing input was peripheral blood. The receptors derive from a human donor in a cohort sampled during active COVID-19. Each CDR3 is given with its conserved first and last residue. Fields, in order: J gene, D gene, clone size, V gene, CDR3 DNA, CDR3 protein. D genes are given only for firm matches. Size is stated for part of the rows, as once, few or many counts, or as a class when the clone is expanded.

J: TRBJ2-3
D: .
size: .
V: TRBV18
DNA: TGTGCCAGCCTTGAGGGAAGCACAGATACGCAGTATTTT
CDR3: CASLEGSTDTQYF

J: TRBJ2-5
D: TRBD2
size: .
V: TRBV5-5
DNA: TGTGCCAGCAGCTCGGGACTAGCGAGTTGGGAGACCCAGTACTTC
CDR3: CASSSGLASWETQYF

J: TRBJ1-3
D: .
size: few
V: TRBV12-1
DNA: TGTGCCAGCAACCCAAGCTCGGGGATCTCTGGAAACACCATATATTTT
CDR3: CASNPSSGISGNTIYF

J: TRBJ1-3
D: TRBD1
size: .
V: TRBV7-8
DNA: TGTGCCAGCAGCTTAGTCGGACAGGTCTCTGGAAACACCATATATTTT
CDR3: CASSLVGQVSGNTIYF

J: TRBJ2-1
D: TRBD1
size: once
V: TRBV19
DNA: TGTGCCAGTAGGACAGGGGGCTCCTACAATGAGCAGTTCTTC
CDR3: CASRTGGSYNEQFF

J: TRBJ1-4
D: .
size: .
V: TRBV2
DNA: TGTGCCAGCATAATTGACAGGTTTAGTGAAAAACTGTTTTTT
CDR3: CASIIDRFSEKLFF

J: TRBJ2-6
D: TRBD2
size: .
V: TRBV6-2/TRBV6-3
DNA: TGTGCCAGCAGTTGGAGCGGGGGGGCCACTGGGGCCAACGTCCTGACTTTC
CDR3: CASSWSGGATGANVLTF

J: TRBJ1-1
D: .
size: .
V: TRBV18
DNA: TGTGCCAGCTCACCATCCCAGGGGACGCCCACTGAAGCTTTCTTT
CDR3: CASSPSQGTPTEAFF

J: TRBJ1-6
D: TRBD1
size: .
V: TRBV7-2
DNA: TGTGCCAGCAGCTTAGGTGGACAGGGAAAGGCCCTCCACTTT
CDR3: CASSLGGQGKALHF

J: TRBJ2-7
D: .
size: .
V: TRBV21-1
DNA: TGTGCCAGCAGCAAACCTCGCACCAGTCAGGGGAGCTCCTACGAGCAGTACTTC
CDR3: CASSKPRTSQGSSYEQYF

J: TRBJ2-7
D: TRBD2
size: .
V: TRBV28
DNA: TGTGCCAGCAGTTTAGCGGGGGGAAACTCCTACGAGCAGTACTTC
CDR3: CASSLAGGNSYEQYF

J: TRBJ1-6
D: .
size: .
V: TRBV28
DNA: TGTGCCAGTGGGGCCGTCTATAATTCACCCCTCCACTTT
CDR3: CASGAVYNSPLHF

J: TRBJ1-3
D: .
size: .
V: TRBV2
DNA: TGTGCCAGCAGCGCTACAGGTTATGGAAACACCATATATTTT
CDR3: CASSATGYGNTIYF

J: TRBJ1-5
D: .
size: few
V: TRBV28
DNA: TGTGCCAGCAAGCCGGGAAGACAGCCCCAGCATTTT
CDR3: CASKPGRQPQHF

J: TRBJ2-3
D: .
size: once
V: TRBV19
DNA: TGTGCCAGTAGTTTATCCAGAAGCACAGATACGCAGTATTTT
CDR3: CASSLSRSTDTQYF